Presented here are 31 T cell receptor beta chains from one specimen sequenced in a study of early T cells in non-severe SARS-CoV-2 infection. One entry per CDR3 protein, called by TCRdb with MiXCR from the 5' RACE reads. The table has 70,000 to 90,000 distinct CDR3 sequences, approximately 15% seen once. Sequencing was carried out using whole blood. The receptor source for this set is an adult who was a healthcare worker with PCR-confirmed SARS-CoV-2 infection or an uninfected control (not recorded which).

This clonotype has more than one count but fewer than ten. The CDR3 here is CASTGAGDGPFF. The CDR3 bases are TGTGCCAGCACAGGAGCGGGAGATGGTCCGTTCTTC. J is TRBJ2-1 and V is TRBV6-1; 8 bases agree with TRBD2. CDR3 length: 12 amino acids. Germline CDR1 is MNHNS and CDR2 is SASEGT. V dropped 7 bases and J dropped 15; count of bases not matched to a gene: 11.

This clonotype was seen a few times. V usage is TRBV11-2 and J usage is TRBJ2-1; 8 bases line up with TRBD2. Germline V gives CDR1 SGHAT, CDR2 FQNNGV. J gave up 3 bases and V 5 bases, and 18 bases lay outside the gene matches. The CDR3 covers 19 residues. This chain's CDR3 is CASSLSILPGLGDYNEQFF. CDR3 coding DNA: TGTGCCAGCAGCCTATCCATACTCCCGGGACTAGGGGACTACAATGAGCAGTTCTTC.

V gene TRBV7-9 combines with J gene TRBJ1-1; TRBD1 is a possible D gene (6 bases). The CDR3 runs 12 residues. V was shortened by 3 bases and J by 7 bases, with 9 bases between the two germline ends. Germline V gives CDR1 SEHNR, CDR2 FQNEAQ (reference sequence). DNA for the CDR3: TGTGCCAGCAGCTTGGAGGGGGTTGAAGCTTTCTTT. Amino acids: CASSLEGVEAFF.

The V gene is TRBV4-1, the J gene TRBJ1-1, with D unresolved. V was trimmed by 0 bases and J by 2 bases, leaving 7 bases between them. CDR1 and CDR2 (germline): MGHRA, YSYEKL. The CDR3 covers 14 residues. The CDR3 DNA reads as TGCGCCAGCAGCCAAGATCAGAAAAACACTGAAGCTTTCTTT. The encoded protein is CASSQDQKNTEAFF.

This rearrangement joins TRBV28 to TRBJ2-7; D not certain. Trimming left V 5 bases short and J 0 bases short, with 11 bases between. Germline V gives CDR1 MDHEN, CDR2 SYDVKM. This CDR3 is 14 amino acids long. CDR3 DNA sequence: TGTGCCAGCAGTACGCGGACGGTCTCCTACGAGCAGTACTTC. Its translation: CASSTRTVSYEQYF.

The V and J genes are TRBV4-1 and TRBJ2-7, with D unclear. V was shortened by 5 bases and J by 6 bases, with 17 bases between the two germline ends. The CDR3 spans 14 residues. The germline CDR1 and CDR2 sequences are MGHRA and YSYEKL. CDR3 sequence (DNA): TGCGCCAGCAGCGGACGCCTCTCCGAGCCCGAGCAGTACTTC. Amino acid sequence: CASSGRLSEPEQYF.

This clonotype was observed once. The chain is built from TRBV20-1 and TRBJ2-1, with no clear D. The germline V gene has CDR1 DFQATT and CDR2 SNEGSKA (reference sequence). The CDR3 is made up of 13 amino acids. The V gene lost 1 base and the J gene lost 2 bases, with 6 bases spanning the gap. Here the CDR3 reads CSARVRAYNEQFF. Written as DNA, the CDR3 is TGCAGTGCTAGAGTTAGGGCCTACAATGAGCAGTTCTTC.

This clonotype was found a few times. This sequence joins TRBV7-2 and TRBJ2-5; D gene unclear. There are 14 residues in the CDR3. The V end lost 1 base, the J end lost 0 bases, and 6 bases lay between the germline ends. In germline, CDR1 is SGHTA, CDR2 FQGNSA. CDR3 loop: CASSLGAHQETQYF. Here the CDR3 DNA reads TGTGCCAGCAGCTTAGGAGCGCACCAAGAGACCCAGTACTTC.

The table lists this clonotype with a few counts. This sequence joins TRBV19 and TRBJ2-1; no clear D. The germline gives CDR1 LNHDA, CDR2 SQIVND (reference sequence). The CDR3 is 15 residues long. Trimming cost V 0 bases and J 6 bases, with 12 bases left between them. DNA for the CDR3: TGTGCCAGTAGTATAGATCAAACTAAATTCAATGAGCAGTTCTTC. The encoded protein is CASSIDQTKFNEQFF.

This clonotype was detected only a few times. This chain joins TRBV20-1 and TRBJ2-4; D is undetermined. Germline V gene lookup returns CDR1 DFQATT and CDR2 SNEGSKA (reference sequence). This CDR3 contains 20 residues. Trimming removed 5 bases at V and 3 bases at J, with 32 bases between. CDR3 sequence (DNA): TGCAGTGCTGATACCAGCTCGAGGAGCCGGCGTGGGGAAGGCAAAAACATTCAGTACTTC. It encodes CSADTSSRSRRGEGKNIQYF.

The chain uses TRBV7-2 and TRBJ1-1; D ambiguous. Looked up from germline, CDR1 is SGHTA and CDR2 is FQGNSA. V lost 5 bases and J lost 1, with 8 bases in between. The CDR3 has 13 residues. As DNA, the CDR3 is TGTGCCAGCAGCCCGAAGAAGAACACTGAAGCTTTCTTT. As protein: CASSPKKNTEAFF.

In this sample, this clonotype turned up a few times. The chain has TRBV28 and TRBJ2-1; TRBD2 matches 8 bases. Unmatched junction bases numbered 6, after V lost 6 bases and J lost 2 bases. This CDR3 has 15 residues. Germline V gene sequence: CDR1 MDHEN, CDR2 SYDVKM. CDR3 sequence (DNA): TGTGCCAGCAGGCCGGGACTAGAGGCCTACAATGAGCAGTTCTTC. It translates to CASRPGLEAYNEQFF.

This clonotype turned up a few times. The CDR3 here is CASSYSGGTGPGYNEQFF. The CDR3 region has the DNA TGTGCCAGCAGTTACTCTGGGGGTACGGGCCCTGGGTACAATGAGCAGTTCTTC. The chain links TRBV6-5 to TRBJ2-1, with D possibly being TRBD1 or TRBD2 (5 bases each). Trimming cost V 0 bases and J 4 bases, with 19 bases left between them. Per germline, CDR1 MNHEY and CDR2 SVGAGI. CDR3 length: 18 residues.

This clonotype appeared many times. J is TRBJ2-7 and V is TRBV10-2, with a possible D match to TRBD1 (5 bases). CDR3 length equals 13 residues. V was cut by 3 bases and J by 2 bases, with 8 bases left in between. Germline V lookup: CDR1 WSHSY, CDR2 SAAADI. CDR3 amino acids: CASSEGRAYEQYF. The DNA for the CDR3 is TGCGCCAGCAGTGAAGGCAGGGCCTACGAGCAGTACTTC.

The gene calls are TRBV28 and TRBJ2-7; TRBD2 agrees at 7 bases. CDR1 is MDHEN, CDR2 SYDVKM, per germline. The CDR3 totals 15 residues. V gave up 10 bases and J gave up 3 bases; unmatched junction bases: 15. The CDR3 DNA is TGTGCCACCCGGGAGGAAGGGCGAACCGGCTACGAGCAGTACTTC. This encodes CATREEGRTGYEQYF.

This clonotype has a handful of counts. This sequence joins TRBV9 and TRBJ2-3; maybe TRBD2 (6 bases). V lost 3 bases and J lost 4, with 18 bases in between. This CDR3 spans 16 amino acids. Germline CDR1 reads SGDLS; CDR2 reads YYNGEE. DNA for the CDR3: TGTGCCAGCAGCGCCTATAGCGGCCCGGGCTCAGATACGCAGTATTTT. Its protein product is CASSAYSGPGSDTQYF.

The V call is TRBV5-5, the J call TRBJ1-1; D ambiguous. This CDR3 has 14 residues. The germline gives CDR1 SGHKS, CDR2 YYEKEE (reference sequence). Trimming removed 2 bases from V and 4 bases from J, with 12 bases in between. The DNA for the CDR3 is TGTGCCAGCAGCTTTGGCCTCACGCTCACTGAAGCTTTCTTT. This codes for CASSFGLTLTEAFF.

By frequency in the sample, this clonotype is medium-sized. The chain carries TRBV20-1 and TRBJ1-2, with a weak D call TRBD1 (5 bases). Per germline, CDR1 DFQATT and CDR2 SNEGSKA (reference sequence). The CDR3 has 13 residues. V was clipped by 0 bases and J by 4 bases, with 9 bases between them. The CDR3 loop is CSARDSGFYGYTF. The DNA for the CDR3 is TGCAGTGCTAGAGACTCAGGGTTCTATGGCTACACCTTC.

The chain couples TRBV27 to TRBJ1-2; TRBD1 might be the D (6 bases). V was pared by 3 bases and J by 7 bases, with 15 bases between. The germline gives CDR1 MNHEY, CDR2 SMNVEV (reference sequence). The CDR3 is 14 residues long. DNA of the CDR3: TGTGCCAGCAGTTTCTTTGCAGGGGTCTTTGGCTACACCTTC. It is translated as CASSFFAGVFGYTF.

Many counts were recorded for this clonotype. DNA for the CDR3: TGCAGTGCTAGCAATAGTGGTGAGCAGTACTTC. Translation: CSASNSGEQYF. The chain recombines TRBV20-1 with TRBJ2-7; no clear D gene. Trimming shortened V by 3 bases and J by 7 bases, and 10 bases separated the two germline ends. The germline CDR1 and CDR2 sequences are DFQATT and SNEGSKA (reference sequence). This CDR3 contains 11 residues.

The table lists this clonotype with a few counts. This rearrangement joins TRBV7-9 to TRBJ2-1; maybe TRBD2 (5 bases). The CDR3 is 14 residues long. V was clipped by 6 bases and J by 0 bases, with 9 bases between them. Germline V CDR1 and CDR2: SEHNR, FQNEAQ (reference sequence). The CDR3 nucleotides are TGTGCCAGCAGTGGACTGTCCTCCTACAATGAGCAGTTCTTC. This encodes CASSGLSSYNEQFF.

Written as DNA, the CDR3 is TGTGCCAGCAGCCTAGGAAGGGTTTCACCCCTCCACTTT. It encodes CASSLGRVSPLHF. The rearrangement joins TRBV12-3 or TRBV12-4 to TRBJ1-6, with no clear D. The CDR3 runs to 13 residues. V shed 6 bases and J shed 9 bases, with 12 bases lying between them.

This rearrangement joins TRBV28 to TRBJ2-7, with TRBD2 identical over 7 bases. The CDR3 is 16 residues long. CDR1 and CDR2 (germline): MDHEN, SYDVKM. The V segment lost 7 bases and the J segment 4 bases; nucleotides outside the gene matches: 16. The CDR3 region has the DNA TGTGCCAGCACGCGAGCCGGGACTACCTCCAAATACGAGCAGTACTTC. Amino acids: CASTRAGTTSKYEQYF.

This clonotype was observed a handful of times. The chain uses TRBV12-3 or TRBV12-4 and TRBJ2-5; D gene unclear. The CDR3 has 14 amino acids. Deletions cut 4 bases from V and 1 base from J, with 10 bases between. CDR3 region: CASSSPIRQETQYF. As DNA, the CDR3 is TGTGCCAGCAGTTCCCCTATTCGCCAAGAGACCCAGTACTTC.

This clonotype has just a few counts. The CDR3 region has the DNA TGTGCCAGCAGTTTCCCCTTAGCGGATTTGAACACCGGGGAGCTGTTTTTT. Its protein product is CASSFPLADLNTGELFF. This chain joins TRBV6-6 and TRBJ2-2; D may be TRBD2 (6 bases). V dropped 4 bases and J dropped 1 base, with 16 bases sitting between them. The CDR3 totals 17 residues. Looked up from germline, CDR1 is MNHNY and CDR2 is SVGAGI (reference sequence).

This sequence joins TRBV2 and TRBJ2-3, with D maybe TRBD2 (6 bases). CDR1 is SNHLY and CDR2 is FYNNEI in the germline V gene. V was cut by 2 bases and J by 4 bases, with 13 bases left in between. The CDR3 length is 15 residues. The CDR3 sequence is CASSERAGRADTQYF. CDR3 in DNA: TGTGCCAGCAGTGAACGGGCGGGAAGGGCAGATACGCAGTATTTT.

The chain has TRBV11-2 and TRBJ2-7; 7 bases fit TRBD1. The CDR3 sequence is 19 residues long. The germline V gene encodes CDR1 SGHAT and CDR2 FQNNGV. V shed 1 base and J 3 bases; nucleotides not matched to a gene: 18. DNA for the CDR3: TGTGCCAGCAGCTTAGTTCGTAATCAGCCGGGACAGAAGTACTACGAGCAGTACTTC. This translates into CASSLVRNQPGQKYYEQYF.

This clonotype was seen repeatedly, ten times or more. V usage is TRBV18 and J usage is TRBJ2-2; TRBD1 aligns across 7 bases. Germline V gene lookup returns CDR1 KGHSH and CDR2 LQKENI. With V trimmed by 3 bases and J by 7 bases, 8 bases remained unmatched. CDR3 length: 15 amino acids. CDR3 DNA sequence: TGTGCCAGCTCACCGACGACAGGGAGAGTCGGGGAGCTGTTTTTT. As protein: CASSPTTGRVGELFF.

This sequence joins TRBV20-1 and TRBJ2-7; tentatively, D is TRBD1 or TRBD2 (5 bases each). Germline lookup yields CDR1 DFQATT and CDR2 SNEGSKA (reference sequence). Trimming removed 6 bases from V and 5 bases from J, with 17 bases in between. This CDR3 has 13 residues. The CDR3 bases are TGCAGTGCAAGCGACCTGGGGGTTGACGAGCAGTACTTC. It specifies CSASDLGVDEQYF.

This chain uses TRBV3-1 with TRBJ2-2; 9 nucleotides agree with TRBD2. With 10 bases clipped from V and 6 bases from J, the junction kept 3 bases outside the gene matches. Germline V gene sequence: CDR1 LGHDT, CDR2 YNNKEL (reference sequence). CDR3 length equals 12 residues. The CDR3 sequence: CATGLASGELFF. The CDR3 nucleotides are TGTGCCACGGGACTAGCCTCCGGGGAGCTGTTTTTT.

This clonotype was seen more than once but under ten times. The chain has TRBV6-2 or TRBV6-3 and TRBJ2-3, with 7 bases that match TRBD2. This CDR3 comprises 14 residues. From germline, CDR1 is MNHEY and CDR2 SVGEGT. V was clipped by 7 bases and J by 0 bases; unmatched bases: 4. Here the CDR3 reads CASTHSGSTDTQYF. Here the CDR3 DNA reads TGTGCCAGCACTCATAGCGGGAGCACAGATACGCAGTATTTT.